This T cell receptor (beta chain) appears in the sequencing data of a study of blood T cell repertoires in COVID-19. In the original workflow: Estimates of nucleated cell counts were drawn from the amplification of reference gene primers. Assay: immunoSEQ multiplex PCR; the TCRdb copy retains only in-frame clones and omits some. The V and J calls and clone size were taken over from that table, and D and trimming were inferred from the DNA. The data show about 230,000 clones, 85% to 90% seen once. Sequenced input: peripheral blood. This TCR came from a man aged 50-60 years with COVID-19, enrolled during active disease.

The CDR3 sequence is CASSLEQGANTGELFF. CDR3 coding DNA: TGTGCCAGCAGCTTAGAGCAGGGGGCGAACACCGGGGAGCTGTTTTTT. The V gene is TRBV7-9, the J gene TRBJ2-2; TRBD1 matches 7 bases. The CDR3 is made up of 16 amino acids. The trim removed 1 base at V and 0 bases at J, leaving 2 bases unmatched. Per germline, CDR1 SEHNR and CDR2 FQNEAQ (reference sequence).